Listed below are T cell receptor beta chains from one sample, sequenced in a study of patients and donors after allogeneic stem cell transplantation. TCRdb reprocessed the RT-PCR reads via MiXCR and lists one record per CDR3 protein. The sample consists of about 74,000 distinct CDR3 sequences, around a quarter of them appearing once. Sequenced sample: blood, either unsorted or a sorted T cell fraction (not recorded which). These receptors came from a human donor who was either an allogeneic HSCT recipient or a stem cell or donor lymphocyte infusion donor (not recorded which). It is not recorded whose cells these are; they may come from a transplant donor. CDR3s leave out the opening cysteine and the closing phenylalanine or tryptophan. The order of the fields is J gene, V gene, clone size, CDR3 protein. Some rows mark clone size as missing; the rest say once, few, many or name a class of expanded clone.

J gene: TRBJ2-1
V gene: TRBV7-9
clone size: few
CDR3 protein: ASSRIAGPPYNEQF

J gene: TRBJ2-5
V gene: TRBV5-1
clone size: .
CDR3 protein: ASSSWTWLVETQY

J gene: TRBJ1-1
V gene: TRBV20-1
clone size: .
CDR3 protein: SPGSLGPEAF

J gene: TRBJ1-2
V gene: TRBV5-5
clone size: few
CDR3 protein: ASNSAPSNYGYT

J gene: TRBJ2-7
V gene: TRBV15
clone size: few
CDR3 protein: ATSRDGLAEPRVQY

J gene: TRBJ1-1
V gene: TRBV7-2
clone size: .
CDR3 protein: ASSPRQGSRFTEAF

J gene: TRBJ1-3
V gene: TRBV5-5
clone size: few
CDR3 protein: ASSSETVSGNTIY

J gene: TRBJ1-3
V gene: TRBV5-1
clone size: .
CDR3 protein: ASSFTGGSGNTIY

J gene: TRBJ2-2
V gene: TRBV24-1
clone size: few
CDR3 protein: ATSGQGNTGELF

J gene: TRBJ2-3
V gene: TRBV7-9
clone size: .
CDR3 protein: ASSLRYWRGYADTQY

J gene: TRBJ1-2
V gene: TRBV10-3
clone size: .
CDR3 protein: AISESGAVENGYT

J gene: TRBJ2-1
V gene: TRBV21-1
clone size: .
CDR3 protein: ASSKGWLPYNEQF

J gene: TRBJ1-1
V gene: TRBV4-1
clone size: few
CDR3 protein: ASSPPGRGVTEAF

J gene: TRBJ1-4
V gene: TRBV12-3/TRBV12-4
clone size: many
CDR3 protein: ASSLGRFNEKLF

J gene: TRBJ1-5
V gene: TRBV25-1
clone size: .
CDR3 protein: ASSDRDIQPQH

J gene: TRBJ2-2
V gene: TRBV7-3
clone size: .
CDR3 protein: ASSSSGVANTGELF

J gene: TRBJ2-3
V gene: TRBV11-2
clone size: .
CDR3 protein: ASSSDLKDTQY

J gene: TRBJ1-5
V gene: TRBV4-1
clone size: few
CDR3 protein: ASSQGGVNQPQH

J gene: TRBJ1-5
V gene: TRBV20-1
clone size: few
CDR3 protein: SARENRATTDQPQH

J gene: TRBJ2-1
V gene: TRBV12-3/TRBV12-4
clone size: .
CDR3 protein: ASSPPTRNPYNEQF

J gene: TRBJ1-5
V gene: TRBV20-1
clone size: .
CDR3 protein: SASYSNQPQH

J gene: TRBJ1-3
V gene: TRBV20-1
clone size: medium-sized
CDR3 protein: SAHRVSGNTIY

J gene: TRBJ2-1
V gene: TRBV19
clone size: once
CDR3 protein: ASSIFSDRGSYNEQF

J gene: TRBJ1-6
V gene: TRBV29-1
clone size: few
CDR3 protein: SVRGTGDSPLH

J gene: TRBJ1-1
V gene: TRBV7-3
clone size: .
CDR3 protein: ASSSLLNTEAF

J gene: TRBJ2-1
V gene: TRBV11-2
clone size: .
CDR3 protein: ASSLGWGGRYNEQF

J gene: TRBJ1-1
V gene: TRBV27
clone size: .
CDR3 protein: ASRSQGNTEAF

J gene: TRBJ2-5
V gene: TRBV29-1
clone size: few
CDR3 protein: RVYPHRGSWWETQY

J gene: TRBJ2-2
V gene: TRBV9
clone size: few
CDR3 protein: ASSVVWEGQLF

J gene: TRBJ1-6
V gene: TRBV5-1
clone size: medium-sized
CDR3 protein: ASSLGWANSPLH

J gene: TRBJ2-7
V gene: TRBV5-4
clone size: .
CDR3 protein: ASSLKGDEQY

J gene: TRBJ1-1
V gene: TRBV7-9
clone size: .
CDR3 protein: ASSSTGPTGWWTEAF

J gene: TRBJ2-1
V gene: TRBV9
clone size: .
CDR3 protein: ASSATGSYNEQF

J gene: TRBJ1-2
V gene: TRBV12-5
clone size: .
CDR3 protein: ASGSQLTPGYGYT

J gene: TRBJ2-7
V gene: TRBV7-9
clone size: many
CDR3 protein: ASSLWTSYEQY

J gene: TRBJ2-1
V gene: TRBV24-1
clone size: .
CDR3 protein: ATSDYVYEQF

J gene: TRBJ1-5
V gene: TRBV6-1
clone size: many
CDR3 protein: ASGRGRNSNQPQH

J gene: TRBJ1-5
V gene: TRBV19
clone size: few
CDR3 protein: ASRQPDSHFSNQPQH

J gene: TRBJ2-7
V gene: TRBV29-1
clone size: few
CDR3 protein: SVGTGTGIYEQY

J gene: TRBJ2-7
V gene: TRBV18
clone size: once
CDR3 protein: ASSLSRGQNYEQY

J gene: TRBJ2-7
V gene: TRBV7-9
clone size: few
CDR3 protein: ASSSGLRNYEQY

J gene: TRBJ1-2
V gene: TRBV29-1
clone size: few
CDR3 protein: SVRDGQGYT

J gene: TRBJ2-5
V gene: TRBV12-3/TRBV12-4
clone size: .
CDR3 protein: ASRKSGGETQY

J gene: TRBJ2-3
V gene: TRBV20-1
clone size: .
CDR3 protein: SARDAGVARSTDTQY

J gene: TRBJ1-1
V gene: TRBV12-3/TRBV12-4
clone size: few
CDR3 protein: ASSLVLGTEAF

J gene: TRBJ1-6
V gene: TRBV7-2
clone size: .
CDR3 protein: ASSLGTGGLSPLH

J gene: TRBJ1-3
V gene: TRBV13
clone size: .
CDR3 protein: ASSLHGSGNTIY

J gene: TRBJ2-7
V gene: TRBV3-1
clone size: few
CDR3 protein: ASSLRDSSYEQY

J gene: TRBJ1-6
V gene: TRBV12-3/TRBV12-4
clone size: .
CDR3 protein: ASSPFSGGVINSPLH

J gene: TRBJ1-2
V gene: TRBV7-9
clone size: .
CDR3 protein: ASSLGGGSGYT